This TCR beta chain stems from a study of T cell repertoires in cytomegalovirus infection. Study at large: As its CMV epitopes, the study selected recently identified HLA-C-restricted and well-studied HLA-B-restricted targets.

With V trimmed by 5 bases and J by 8 bases, 5 bases remained unmatched. CDR3 length equals 13 residues. Germline V CDR1 and CDR2: SGHTA, FQGNSA. Via MiXCR, TCRdb re-called the reads, giving one row per CDR3 protein. There are about 85,000 distinct CDR3 sequences in the sample; roughly 44% occur only once, and approximately 93% lies in the top ten. Findings of the study overall: The ex vivo response was dominated by HLA-C-restricted CMV-specific TCR beta clonotypes.

This clonotype has more than one count but fewer than ten. Its antigen remains unknown. The clonotype originates from a human donor in good health (CMV status not recorded). Some clones in this sample may be carry-over from other donors' samples. Sequenced material: CD8+ T cells from cultured PBMCs, taken from culture after CMV antigen stimulation. This sequence joins TRBV7-2 and TRBJ1-2, with TRBD1 matching 10 bases. CDR3 DNA sequence: TGTGCCAGCAGCCCCAGACAGGGGGCGGGCTACACCTTC. Encoded protein: CASSPRQGAGYTF.